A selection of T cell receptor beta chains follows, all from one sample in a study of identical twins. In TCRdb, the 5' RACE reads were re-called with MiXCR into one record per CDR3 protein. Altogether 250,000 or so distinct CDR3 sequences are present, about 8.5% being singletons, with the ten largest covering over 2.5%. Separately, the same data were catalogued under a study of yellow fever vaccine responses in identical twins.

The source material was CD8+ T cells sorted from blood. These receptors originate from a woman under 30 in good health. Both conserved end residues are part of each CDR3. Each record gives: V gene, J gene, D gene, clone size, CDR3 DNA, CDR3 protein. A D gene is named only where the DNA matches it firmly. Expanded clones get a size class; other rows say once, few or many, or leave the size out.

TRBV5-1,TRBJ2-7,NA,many,TGCGCCAGCAGCGGATCCTCCTACGAGCAGTACTTC,CASSGSSYEQYF
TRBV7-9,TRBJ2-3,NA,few,TGTGCCAGCAGCTTTCCGACAGGAGGCACAGATACGCAGTATTTT,CASSFPTGGTDTQYF
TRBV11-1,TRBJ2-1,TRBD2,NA,TGTGCCAGCAGCTTCCCCCCTACTAGCGGGAGTAGGTACAATGAGCAGTTCTTC,CASSFPPTSGSRYNEQFF
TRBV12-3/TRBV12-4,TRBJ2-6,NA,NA,TGTGCCAGCAGCAGGGGGGCCAACGTCCTGACTTTC,CASSRGANVLTF
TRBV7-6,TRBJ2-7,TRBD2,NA,TGTGCCAGCAGCTCCTCACCCGTAGCGGGAGATTTCTACGAGCAGTACTTC,CASSSSPVAGDFYEQYF
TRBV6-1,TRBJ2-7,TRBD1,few,TGTGCCAGCAGTCCCCTCCCGGGACAGGGTCGTCTCGAGCAGTACTTC,CASSPLPGQGRLEQYF
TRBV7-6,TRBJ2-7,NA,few,TGTGCCAGCAGCTTAGCAGTCCCGGGGGAGCAGTACTTC,CASSLAVPGEQYF
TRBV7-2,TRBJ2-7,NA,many,TGTGCCAGCAGCCAGGACCCAGGGTCGTCCTACGAGCAGTACTTC,CASSQDPGSSYEQYF
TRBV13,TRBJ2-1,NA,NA,TGTGCCAGGAGAGAGAGCCTCTTCTTTGAGCAGTTCTTC,CARRESLFFEQFF
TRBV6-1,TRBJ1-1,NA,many,TGTGCCAGCAGTGAAATATCTCTGAACACTGAAGCTTTCTTT,CASSEISLNTEAFF
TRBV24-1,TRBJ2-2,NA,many,TGTGCCACCAAGGTTCCGAACACCGGGGAGCTGTTTTTT,CATKVPNTGELFF
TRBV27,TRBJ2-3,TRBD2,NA,TGTGCCAGCAGGTGGGAACTAGCGGGGGAAGATACGCAGTATTTT,CASRWELAGEDTQYF
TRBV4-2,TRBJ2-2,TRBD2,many,TGTGCCAGCAGTCAGGGGGTAGCGGGAGGGCCGGGCACCGGGGAGCTGTTTTTT,CASSQGVAGGPGTGELFF
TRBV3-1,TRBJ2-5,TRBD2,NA,TGTGCCAGCAGCCTCACTAGCGGGACACAAGAGACCCAGTACTTC,CASSLTSGTQETQYF
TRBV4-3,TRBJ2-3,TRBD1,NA,TGCGCCAGCAGCCAAGACCCGACGACAGGGTATAGCACAGATACGCAGTATTTT,CASSQDPTTGYSTDTQYF
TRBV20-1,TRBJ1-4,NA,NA,TGCAGTGCTAGAGTTCAGGGTAGCGAAAAACTGTTTTTT,CSARVQGSEKLFF
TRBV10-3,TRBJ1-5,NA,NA,TGTGCCATCAGTGCGGACGTTCAGCCCCAGCATTTT,CAISADVQPQHF
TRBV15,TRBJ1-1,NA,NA,TGTGCCACCAGCAGAGCCCCAGGGAGAACTGAAGCTTTCTTT,CATSRAPGRTEAFF
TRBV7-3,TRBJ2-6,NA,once,TGTGCCAGCAGCCCCCAGATCTGGGGGGGGGCCTCTTCTGGGGCCAACGTCCTGACTTTC,CASSPQIWGGASSGANVLTF
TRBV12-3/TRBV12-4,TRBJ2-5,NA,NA,TGTGCCAGCAGTGACAGGACCCAAGAGACCCAGTACTTC,CASSDRTQETQYF
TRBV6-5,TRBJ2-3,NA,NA,TGTGCCAGCAGTTACACGATAGCTGGACCCCCGACGCAGTATTTT,CASSYTIAGPPTQYF
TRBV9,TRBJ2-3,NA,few,TGTGCCAGCAGCGTAACCGCCGGTACAACTCGAAGCACAGATACGCAGTATTTT,CASSVTAGTTRSTDTQYF
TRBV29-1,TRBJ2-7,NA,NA,TGCAGCGTGACCGACAGGAGCTCCTACGAGCAGTACTTC,CSVTDRSSYEQYF
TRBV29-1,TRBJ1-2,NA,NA,TGCAGCGTTCCTGACGGCGCCTATGGCTACACCTTC,CSVPDGAYGYTF
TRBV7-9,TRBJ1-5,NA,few,TGTGCCAGCAGCTTAAGTCCCCAGCCCCAGCATTTT,CASSLSPQPQHF
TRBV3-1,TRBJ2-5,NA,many,TGTGCCAGCAGCCAAGCCGGGGGAGAGACCCAGTACTTC,CASSQAGGETQYF
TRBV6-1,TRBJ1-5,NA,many,TGTGCCAGCAAAGTATCACCACCTCGGACGGGCGACAATCAGCCCCAGCATTTT,CASKVSPPRTGDNQPQHF
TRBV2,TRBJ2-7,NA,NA,TGTGCCAGCAGTGACACCGGGGTGAGCTCCTACGAGCAGTACTTC,CASSDTGVSSYEQYF
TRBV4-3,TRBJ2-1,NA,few,TGCGCCAGCAGCCAAGGGGTCATGGGGGATGAGCAGTTCTTC,CASSQGVMGDEQFF
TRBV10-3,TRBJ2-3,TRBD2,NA,TGTGCCATCAAAAGCGGGGAGGGCACACACACAGATACGCAGTATTTT,CAIKSGEGTHTDTQYF
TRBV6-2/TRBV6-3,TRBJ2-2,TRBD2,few,TGTGCCAGCAGTTACAGCAGCGGGAGCGGGGGCACCGGGGAGCTGTTTTTT,CASSYSSGSGGTGELFF
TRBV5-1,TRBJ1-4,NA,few,TGCGCCAGCAGCTTGTGGGGGACATTGGGTGAAAAACTGTTTTTT,CASSLWGTLGEKLFF
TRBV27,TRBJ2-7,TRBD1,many,TGTGCCAGCAGTGCTCGGGACAGTCCCTACGAGCAGTACTTC,CASSARDSPYEQYF
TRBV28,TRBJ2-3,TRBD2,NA,TGTGCCAGCAGTTCCCCTCTGGCGGGAGTGGAAGATACGCAGTATTTT,CASSSPLAGVEDTQYF
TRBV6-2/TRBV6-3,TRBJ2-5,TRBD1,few,TGTGCCAGCAGCCAGGACGTGACAGGGGACCAAGCGACCCAGTACTTC,CASSQDVTGDQATQYF
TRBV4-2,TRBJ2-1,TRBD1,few,TGTGCCAGCAGCCGGGGACAGACCAAACAGGAGCAGTTCTTC,CASSRGQTKQEQFF
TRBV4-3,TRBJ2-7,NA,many,TGCGCCAGCAGCCAAGATTTGGACCCCACCTACGAGCAGTACTTC,CASSQDLDPTYEQYF